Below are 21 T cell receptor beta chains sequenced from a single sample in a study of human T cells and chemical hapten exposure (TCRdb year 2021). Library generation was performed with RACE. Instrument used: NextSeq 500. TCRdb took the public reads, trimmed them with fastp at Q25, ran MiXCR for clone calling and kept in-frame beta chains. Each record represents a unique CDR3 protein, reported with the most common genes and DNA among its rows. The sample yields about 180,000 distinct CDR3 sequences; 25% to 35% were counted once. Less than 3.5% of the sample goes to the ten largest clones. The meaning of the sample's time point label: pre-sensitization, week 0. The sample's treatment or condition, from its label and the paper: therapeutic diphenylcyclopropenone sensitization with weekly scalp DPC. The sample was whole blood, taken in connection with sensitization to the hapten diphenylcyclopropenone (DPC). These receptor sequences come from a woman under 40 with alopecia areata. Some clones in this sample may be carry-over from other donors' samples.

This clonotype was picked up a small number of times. The CDR3 sequence is CASSPDPFSGGFTDTQYF. The CDR3, as DNA: TGTGCCAGCAGTCCCGACCCATTCAGCGGGGGGTTCACAGATACGCAGTATTTT. This chain connects TRBV27 to TRBJ2-3, with 9 bases lining up with TRBD2. J was trimmed by 2 bases and V by 5 bases; bases with no gene match: 14. This CDR3 has 18 amino acids. Germline lookup yields CDR1 MNHEY and CDR2 SMNVEV (reference sequence).

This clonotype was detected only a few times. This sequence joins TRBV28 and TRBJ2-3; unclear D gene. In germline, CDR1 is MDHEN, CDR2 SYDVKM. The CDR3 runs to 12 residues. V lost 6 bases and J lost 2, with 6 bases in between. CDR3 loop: CASSTPTDTQYF. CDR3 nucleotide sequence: TGTGCCAGCAGCACACCCACAGATACGCAGTATTTT.

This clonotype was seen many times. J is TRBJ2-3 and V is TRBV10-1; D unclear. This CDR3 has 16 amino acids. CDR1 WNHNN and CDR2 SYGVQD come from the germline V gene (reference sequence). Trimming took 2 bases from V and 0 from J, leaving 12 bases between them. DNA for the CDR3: TGCGCCAGCAGTGAGGAGGTCAACCCTAGCACAGATACGCAGTATTTT. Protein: CASSEEVNPSTDTQYF.

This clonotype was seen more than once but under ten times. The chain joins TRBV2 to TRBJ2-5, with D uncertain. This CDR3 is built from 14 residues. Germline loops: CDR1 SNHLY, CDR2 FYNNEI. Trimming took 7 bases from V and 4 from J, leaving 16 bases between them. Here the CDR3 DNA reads TGTGCCAGCATCCCGGATCCGGCCTTAGAGACCCAGTACTTC. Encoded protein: CASIPDPALETQYF.

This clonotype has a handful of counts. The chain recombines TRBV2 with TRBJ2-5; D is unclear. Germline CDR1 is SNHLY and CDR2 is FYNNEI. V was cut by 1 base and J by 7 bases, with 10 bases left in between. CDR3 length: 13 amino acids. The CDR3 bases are TGTGCCAGCAGTGAAGGGTACCCCCGGACCCAGTACTTC. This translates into CASSEGYPRTQYF.

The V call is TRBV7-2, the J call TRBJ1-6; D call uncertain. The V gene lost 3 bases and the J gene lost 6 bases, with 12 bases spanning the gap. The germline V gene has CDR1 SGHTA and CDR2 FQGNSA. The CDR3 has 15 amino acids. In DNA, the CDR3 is TGTGCCAGCAGCTTCGAGAGGACTACTAATTCACCCCTCCACTTT. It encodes CASSFERTTNSPLHF.

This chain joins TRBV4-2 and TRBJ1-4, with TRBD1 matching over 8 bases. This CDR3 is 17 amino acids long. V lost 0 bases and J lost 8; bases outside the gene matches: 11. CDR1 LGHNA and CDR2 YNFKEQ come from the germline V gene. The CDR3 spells CASSQEGGGTGHEKLFF. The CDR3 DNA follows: TGTGCCAGCAGCCAAGAGGGTGGCGGGACAGGTCACGAAAAACTGTTTTTT.

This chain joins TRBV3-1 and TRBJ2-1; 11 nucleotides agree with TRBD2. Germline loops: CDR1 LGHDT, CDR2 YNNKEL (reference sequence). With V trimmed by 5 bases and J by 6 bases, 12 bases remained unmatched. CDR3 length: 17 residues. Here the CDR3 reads CASSEGGSGRVINEQFF. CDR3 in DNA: TGTGCCAGCAGCGAAGGCGGTAGCGGGAGGGTGATCAATGAGCAGTTCTTC.

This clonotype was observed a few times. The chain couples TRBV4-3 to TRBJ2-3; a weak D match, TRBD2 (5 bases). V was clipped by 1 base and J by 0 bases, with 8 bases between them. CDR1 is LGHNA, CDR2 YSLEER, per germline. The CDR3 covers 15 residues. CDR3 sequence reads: CASSQVAGSTDTQYF. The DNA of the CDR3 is TGCGCCAGCAGCCAAGTGGCGGGCAGCACAGATACGCAGTATTTT.

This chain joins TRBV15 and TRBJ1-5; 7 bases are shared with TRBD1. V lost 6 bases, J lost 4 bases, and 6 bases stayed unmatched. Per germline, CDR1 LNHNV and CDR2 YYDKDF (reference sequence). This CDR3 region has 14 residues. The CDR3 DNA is TGTGCCACCAGTCCAGGGGGAGTAAATCAGCCCCAGCATTTT. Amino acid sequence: CATSPGGVNQPQHF.

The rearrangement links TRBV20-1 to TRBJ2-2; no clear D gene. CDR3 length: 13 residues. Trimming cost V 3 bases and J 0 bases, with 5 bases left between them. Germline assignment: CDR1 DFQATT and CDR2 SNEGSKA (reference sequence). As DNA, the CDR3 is TGCAGTGCTAGTAATCCGAACACCGGGGAGCTGTTTTTT. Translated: CSASNPNTGELFF.

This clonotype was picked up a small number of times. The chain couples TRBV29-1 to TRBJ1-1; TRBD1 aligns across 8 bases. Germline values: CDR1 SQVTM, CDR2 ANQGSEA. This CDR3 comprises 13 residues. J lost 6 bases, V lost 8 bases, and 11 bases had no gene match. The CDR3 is CSFQGARAAEAFF. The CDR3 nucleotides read TGCAGCTTTCAGGGGGCTCGCGCGGCTGAAGCTTTCTTT.

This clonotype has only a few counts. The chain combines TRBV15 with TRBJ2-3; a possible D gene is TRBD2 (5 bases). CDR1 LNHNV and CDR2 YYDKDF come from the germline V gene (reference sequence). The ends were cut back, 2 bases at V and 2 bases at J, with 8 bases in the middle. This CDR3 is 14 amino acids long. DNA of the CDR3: TGTGCCACCAGCAGATGGACTCTCACAGATACGCAGTATTTT. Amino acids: CATSRWTLTDTQYF.

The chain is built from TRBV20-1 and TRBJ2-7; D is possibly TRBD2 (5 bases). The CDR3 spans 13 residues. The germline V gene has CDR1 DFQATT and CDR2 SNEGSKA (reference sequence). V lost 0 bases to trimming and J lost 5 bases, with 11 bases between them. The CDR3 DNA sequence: TGCAGTGCTAGAGATCGAGGGTCCCACGAGCAGTACTTC. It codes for CSARDRGSHEQYF.

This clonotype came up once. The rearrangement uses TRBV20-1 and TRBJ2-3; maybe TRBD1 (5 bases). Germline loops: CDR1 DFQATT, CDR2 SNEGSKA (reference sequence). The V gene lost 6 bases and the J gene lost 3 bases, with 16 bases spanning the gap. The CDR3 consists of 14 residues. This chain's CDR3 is CSARDREQTDTQYF. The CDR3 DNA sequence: TGCAGTGCCCGAGACAGAGAACAGACAGATACGCAGTATTTT.

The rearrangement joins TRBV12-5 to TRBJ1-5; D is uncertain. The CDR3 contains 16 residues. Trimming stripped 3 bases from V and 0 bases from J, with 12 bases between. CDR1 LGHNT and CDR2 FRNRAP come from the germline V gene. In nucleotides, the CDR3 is TGTGCTAGTGGTTTTTCGGCGGACGGTAGCAATCAGCCCCAGCATTTT. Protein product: CASGFSADGSNQPQHF.

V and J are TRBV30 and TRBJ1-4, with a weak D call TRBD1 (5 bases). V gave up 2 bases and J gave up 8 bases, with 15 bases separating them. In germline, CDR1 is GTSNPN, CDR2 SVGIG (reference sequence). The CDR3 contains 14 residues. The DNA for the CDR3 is TGTGCCTGGAGTCTAACAACCTACAGGGAAAAACTGTTTTTT. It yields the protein CAWSLTTYREKLFF.

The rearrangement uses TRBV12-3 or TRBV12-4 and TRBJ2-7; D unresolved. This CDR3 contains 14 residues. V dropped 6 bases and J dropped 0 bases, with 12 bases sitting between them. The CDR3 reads CASRPPEASYEQYF. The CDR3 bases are TGTGCCAGCAGGCCACCAGAGGCCTCCTACGAGCAGTACTTC.

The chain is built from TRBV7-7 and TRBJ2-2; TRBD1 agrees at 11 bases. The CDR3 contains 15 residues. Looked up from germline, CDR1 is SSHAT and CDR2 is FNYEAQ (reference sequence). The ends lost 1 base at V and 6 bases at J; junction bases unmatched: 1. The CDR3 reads CASSLGTGGPGELFF. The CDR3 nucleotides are TGTGCCAGCAGCTTAGGGACAGGGGGCCCCGGGGAGCTGTTTTTT.

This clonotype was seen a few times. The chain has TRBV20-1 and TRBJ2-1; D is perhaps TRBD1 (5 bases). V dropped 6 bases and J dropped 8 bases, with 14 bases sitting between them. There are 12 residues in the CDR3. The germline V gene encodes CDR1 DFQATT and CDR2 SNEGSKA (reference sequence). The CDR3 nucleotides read TGCAGTGCAGAACGGACAAGCCATGAGCAGTTCTTC. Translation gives CSAERTSHEQFF.

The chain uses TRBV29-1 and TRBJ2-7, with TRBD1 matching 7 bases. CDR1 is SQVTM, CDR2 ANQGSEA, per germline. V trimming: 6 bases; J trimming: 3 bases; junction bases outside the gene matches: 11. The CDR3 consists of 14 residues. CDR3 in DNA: TGCAGCGTGGAGCTACAAGGGACAGACTACGAGCAGTACTTC. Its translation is CSVELQGTDYEQYF.